The rows below give T cell receptor beta chains drawn from one sample of a study of blood T cell repertoires in COVID-19. TCRdb keeps only in-frame clones here, not all; method: immunoSEQ multiplex PCR. The sample shows about 100,000 clones, 70% to 90% of them seen only once. Source material: peripheral blood. The receptors originated from a human donor in a cohort sampled during active COVID-19. Each CDR3 is given with its conserved first and last residue.

CDR3aa | j_gene | v_gene | len
CASRQGLNEKLFF | TRBJ1-4 | TRBV6-6 | 13
CASSTIAQPQHF | TRBJ1-5 | TRBV28 | 12
CASSPTLTSDPYNEQFF | TRBJ2-1 | TRBV6-2/TRBV6-3 | 17
CASSTRTGFGETQYF | TRBJ2-5 | TRBV28 | 15
CASLDRVSKNIQYF | TRBJ2-4 | TRBV28 | 14
CASSYGPLQGETQYF | TRBJ2-5 | TRBV6-2/TRBV6-3 | 15
CSASRQGVQYF | TRBJ2-7 | TRBV20-1 | 11
CASRRQASYEQYF | TRBJ2-7 | TRBV6-5 | 13
CASSRQGNSPLHF | TRBJ1-6 | TRBV6-4 | 13
CASSIDPRLAGVSEQYF | TRBJ2-7 | TRBV19 | 17
CASSIETGATNSPLHF | TRBJ1-6 | TRBV19 | 16
CASRRQGAAGELFF | TRBJ2-2 | TRBV7-9 | 14
CASRLGGPSGVDEQFF | TRBJ2-1 | TRBV7-2 | 16
CASSVHYEQYF | TRBJ2-7 | TRBV2 | 11
CANSLDRAFEQYF | TRBJ2-7 | TRBV5-1 | 13
CARSGGELFF | TRBJ2-2 | TRBV5-3 | 10
CATSRDTKDTQYF | TRBJ2-3 | TRBV15 | 13
CASSLGLTYEQYF | TRBJ2-7 | TRBV5-5 | 13
CASSLSNRGNTGELFF | TRBJ2-2 | TRBV5-1 | 16
CASSFRGTDRVVNEQYF | TRBJ2-7 | TRBV27 | 17
CASSPGQGRVGNQPQHF | TRBJ1-5 | TRBV6-6 | 17
CASSLRYTDTQYF | TRBJ2-3 | TRBV5-6 | 13
CSAAQGAYGYTF | TRBJ1-2 | TRBV29-1 | 12
CASSQVALGEQFF | TRBJ2-1 | TRBV3-1/TRBV3-2 | 13
CASSLALTGGQETQYF | TRBJ2-5 | TRBV7-8 | 16
CASSLSVGRGSYEQYF | TRBJ2-7 | TRBV27 | 16
CASSGSAYEQYF | TRBJ2-7 | TRBV2 | 12
CATKLRDSETQYF | TRBJ2-5 | TRBV24-1 | 13
CASSPGITNEKLFF | TRBJ1-4 | TRBV3-1/TRBV3-2 | 14
CASSYTSSGGPDTQYF | TRBJ2-3 | TRBV6-5 | 16
CASSGASGANVLTF | TRBJ2-6 | TRBV25-1 | 14
CASSPLRQSSGNTIYF | TRBJ1-3 | TRBV28 | 16
CASSPSGEGSTDTQYF | TRBJ2-3 | TRBV18 | 16
CASGLGLGQGSYEQYF | TRBJ2-7 | TRBV12-5 | 16
CASRRQGGSNEQFF | TRBJ2-1 | TRBV19 | 14
CASSPSSGRPSDTQYF | TRBJ2-3 | TRBV18 | 16
CASSYDRVNSPLHF | TRBJ1-6 | TRBV6-5 | 14
CASSRGQILSETQYF | TRBJ2-5 | TRBV5-6 | 15
CASSQRHPAYNEQFF | TRBJ2-1 | TRBV4-1 | 15
CASIGGRDGYTF | TRBJ1-2 | TRBV28 | 12
CASSLGGSGITGRTQYF | TRBJ2-5 | TRBV5-4 | 17
CASRNSTSNEQFF | TRBJ2-1 | TRBV28 | 13
CASSLGGTPGGTQYF | TRBJ2-5 | TRBV11-3 | 15
CASSLNRVPDTQYF | TRBJ2-3 | TRBV7-2 | 14
CASSEGDSSNEQFF | TRBJ2-1 | TRBV6-1 | 14
CASREGGDIQYF | TRBJ2-4 | TRBV19 | 12
CASSPVSGGIQYF | TRBJ2-4 | TRBV12-3/TRBV12-4 | 13
CASSAGQVHQPQHF | TRBJ1-5 | TRBV28 | 14
CASSQDRGLAGVHEQFF | TRBJ2-1 | TRBV3-1/TRBV3-2 | 17
CASSLTGHQPQHF | TRBJ1-5 | TRBV11-2 | 13
CASSPGTGGNTIYF | TRBJ1-3 | TRBV18 | 14
CATSDSGLGGYEQYF | TRBJ2-7 | TRBV24-1 | 15
CASSFAATTEAFF | TRBJ1-1 | TRBV11-2 | 13
CAWSVGGHQKPNEQFF | TRBJ2-1 | TRBV30 | 16
CASSYGSNQPQHF | TRBJ1-5 | TRBV27 | 13